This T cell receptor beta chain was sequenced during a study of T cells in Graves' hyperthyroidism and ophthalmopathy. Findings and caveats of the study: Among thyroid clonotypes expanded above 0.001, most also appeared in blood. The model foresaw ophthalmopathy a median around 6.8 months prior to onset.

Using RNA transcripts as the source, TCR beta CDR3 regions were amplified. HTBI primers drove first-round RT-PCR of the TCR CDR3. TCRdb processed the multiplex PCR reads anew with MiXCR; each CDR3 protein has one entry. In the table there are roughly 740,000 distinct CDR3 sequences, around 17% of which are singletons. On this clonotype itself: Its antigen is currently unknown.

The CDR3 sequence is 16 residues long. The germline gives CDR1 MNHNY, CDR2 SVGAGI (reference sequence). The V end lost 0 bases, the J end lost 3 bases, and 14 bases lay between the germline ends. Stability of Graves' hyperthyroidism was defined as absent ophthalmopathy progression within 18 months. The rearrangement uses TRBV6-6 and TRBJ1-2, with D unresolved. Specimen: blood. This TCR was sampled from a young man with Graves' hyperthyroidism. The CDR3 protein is CASSYSTRQLYYGYTF. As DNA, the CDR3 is TGTGCCAGCAGTTACTCGACGCGGCAGCTCTACTATGGCTACACCTTC.